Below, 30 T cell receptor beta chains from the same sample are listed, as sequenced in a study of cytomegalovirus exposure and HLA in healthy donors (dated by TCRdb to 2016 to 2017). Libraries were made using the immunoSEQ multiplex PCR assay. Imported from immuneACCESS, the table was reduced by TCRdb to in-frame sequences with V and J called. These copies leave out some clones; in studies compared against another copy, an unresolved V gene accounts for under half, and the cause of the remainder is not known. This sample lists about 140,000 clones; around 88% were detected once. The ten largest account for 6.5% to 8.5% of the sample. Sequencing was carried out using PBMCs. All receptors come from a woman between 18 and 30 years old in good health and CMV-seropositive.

The CDR3 DNA reads TGTGCCAGTAGTATAGTATGGGGCGGCGGTCAGCCCCAGCATTTT. As protein: CASSIVWGGGQPQHF. The rearrangement uses TRBV19 and TRBJ1-5; D may be TRBD1 (5 bases). Germline CDR1 reads LNHDA; CDR2 reads SQIVND (reference sequence). The CDR3 runs to 15 residues. Trimming took 1 base from V and 6 from J, leaving 13 bases between them.

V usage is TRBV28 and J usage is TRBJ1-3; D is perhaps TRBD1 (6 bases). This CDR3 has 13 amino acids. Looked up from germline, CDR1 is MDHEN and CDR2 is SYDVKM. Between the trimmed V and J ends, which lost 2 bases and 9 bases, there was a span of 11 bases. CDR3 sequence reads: CASSLTGLGTIYF. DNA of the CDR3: TGTGCCAGCAGTTTAACAGGGTTAGGCACCATATATTTT. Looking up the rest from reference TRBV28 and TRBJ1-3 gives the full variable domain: DVKVTQSSRYLVKRTGEKVFLECVQDMDHENMFWYRQDPGLGLRLIYFSYDVKMKEKGDIPEGYSVSREKKERFSLILESASTNQTSMYLCASSLTGLGTIYFGEGSWLTVV.

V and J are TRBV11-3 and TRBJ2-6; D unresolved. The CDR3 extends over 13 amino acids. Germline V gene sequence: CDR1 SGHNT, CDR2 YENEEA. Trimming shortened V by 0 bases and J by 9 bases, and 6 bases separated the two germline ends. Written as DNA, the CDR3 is TGTGCCAGCAGCTTAGACAGGTACAACGTCCTGACTTTC. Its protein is CASSLDRYNVLTF.

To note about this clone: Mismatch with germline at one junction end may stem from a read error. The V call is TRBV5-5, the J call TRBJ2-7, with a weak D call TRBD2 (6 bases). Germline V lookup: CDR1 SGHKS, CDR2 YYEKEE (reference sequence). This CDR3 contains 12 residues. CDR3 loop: CASSLAGGSVRF. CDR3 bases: TGTGCCAGCAGCTTGGCCGGGGGTTCGGTAAGATTC.

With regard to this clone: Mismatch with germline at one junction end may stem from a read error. Here the CDR3 DNA reads TGTGCAAGCAGCTTAGTAAGGGGGGAAAAACTGTTTTTT. Translating it yields CASSLVRGEKLFF. The gene calls are TRBV7-9 and TRBJ1-4, with a possible D match to TRBD1 (6 bases). The CDR3 extends over 13 amino acids. Germline-derived CDR1 and CDR2 are SEHNR and FQNEAQ (reference sequence).

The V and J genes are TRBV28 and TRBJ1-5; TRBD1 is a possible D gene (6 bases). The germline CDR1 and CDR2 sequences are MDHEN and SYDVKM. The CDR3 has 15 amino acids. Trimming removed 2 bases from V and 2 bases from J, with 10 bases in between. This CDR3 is CASSLPGGGNQPQHF. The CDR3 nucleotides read TGTGCCAGCAGTTTACCTGGGGGCGGCAATCAGCCCCAGCATTTT.

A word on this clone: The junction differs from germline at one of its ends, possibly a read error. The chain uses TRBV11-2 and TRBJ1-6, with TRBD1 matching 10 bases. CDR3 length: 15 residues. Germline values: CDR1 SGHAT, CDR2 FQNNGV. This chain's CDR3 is CASSLDRGHRSPLHF. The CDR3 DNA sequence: TGTGCCAGCAGCCTAGACAGGGGGCATCGTTCACCCCTCCACTTT.

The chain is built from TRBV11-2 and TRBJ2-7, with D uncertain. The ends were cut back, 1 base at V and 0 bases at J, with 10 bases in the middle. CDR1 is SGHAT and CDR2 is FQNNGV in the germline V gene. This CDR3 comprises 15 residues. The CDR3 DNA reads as TGTGCCAGCAGCTTAGCTGACATATCCTCCTACGAGCAGTACTTC. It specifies CASSLADISSYEQYF. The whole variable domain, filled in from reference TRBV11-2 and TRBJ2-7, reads EAGVAQSPRYKIIEKRQSVAFWCNPISGHATLYWYQQILGQGPKLLIQFQNNGVVDDSQLPKDRFSAERLKGVDSTLKIQPAKLEDSAVYLCASSLADISSYEQYFGPGTRLTVT.

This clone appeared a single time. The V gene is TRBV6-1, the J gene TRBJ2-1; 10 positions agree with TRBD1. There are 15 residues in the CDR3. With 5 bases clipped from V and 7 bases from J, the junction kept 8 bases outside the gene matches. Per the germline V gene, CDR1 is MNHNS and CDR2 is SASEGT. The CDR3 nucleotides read TGTGCCAGCAGTTTCGACAGGGGGCGATTGAATGAGCAGTTCTTC. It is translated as CASSFDRGRLNEQFF.

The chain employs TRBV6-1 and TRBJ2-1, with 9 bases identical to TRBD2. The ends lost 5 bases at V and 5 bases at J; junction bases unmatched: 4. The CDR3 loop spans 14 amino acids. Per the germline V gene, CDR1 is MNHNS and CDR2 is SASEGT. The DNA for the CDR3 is TGTGCCAGCAGTAGAGTAGCGGGAGACAATGAGCAGTTCTTC. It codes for CASSRVAGDNEQFF.

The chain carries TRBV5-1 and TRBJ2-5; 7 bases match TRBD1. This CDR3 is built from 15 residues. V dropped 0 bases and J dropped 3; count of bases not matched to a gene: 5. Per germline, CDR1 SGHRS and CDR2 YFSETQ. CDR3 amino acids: CASSLVGTAEETQYF. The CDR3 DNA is TGCGCCAGCAGCTTGGTTGGGACAGCCGAAGAGACCCAGTACTTC.

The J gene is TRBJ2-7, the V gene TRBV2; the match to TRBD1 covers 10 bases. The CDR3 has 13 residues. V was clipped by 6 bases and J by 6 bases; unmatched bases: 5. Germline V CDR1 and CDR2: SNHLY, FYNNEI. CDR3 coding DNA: TGTGCCAGCAGGGGACAGGGGTGGTCCGAGCAGTACTTC. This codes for CASRGQGWSEQYF.

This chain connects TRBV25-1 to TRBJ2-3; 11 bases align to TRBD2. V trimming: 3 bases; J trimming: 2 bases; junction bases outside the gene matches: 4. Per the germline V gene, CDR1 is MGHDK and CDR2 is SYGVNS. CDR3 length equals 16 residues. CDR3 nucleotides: TGTGCCAGCAGTGAGGCTAGCGGGGGGCACACAGATACGCAGTATTTT. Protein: CASSEASGGHTDTQYF. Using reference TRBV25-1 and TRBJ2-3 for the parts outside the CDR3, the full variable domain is EADIYQTPRYLVIGTGKKITLECSQTMGHDKMYWYQQDPGMELHLIHYSYGVNSTEKGDLSSESTVSRIRTEHFPLTLESARPSHTSQYLCASSEASGGHTDTQYFGPGTRLTVL.

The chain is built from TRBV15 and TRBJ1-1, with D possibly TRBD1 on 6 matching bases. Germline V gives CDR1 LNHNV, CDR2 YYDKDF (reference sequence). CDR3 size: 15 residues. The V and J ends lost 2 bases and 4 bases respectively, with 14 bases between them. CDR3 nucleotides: TGTGCCACCAGCAGAAGCAGGGGTAGAGGCACTGAAGCTTTCTTT. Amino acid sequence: CATSRSRGRGTEAFF.

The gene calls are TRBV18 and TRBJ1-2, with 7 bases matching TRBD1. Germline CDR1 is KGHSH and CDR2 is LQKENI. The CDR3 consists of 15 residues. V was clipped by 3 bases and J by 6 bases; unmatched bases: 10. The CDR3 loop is CASSPTGSGGHGYTF. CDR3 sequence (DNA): TGTGCCAGCTCACCGACAGGTTCAGGGGGTCATGGCTACACCTTC.

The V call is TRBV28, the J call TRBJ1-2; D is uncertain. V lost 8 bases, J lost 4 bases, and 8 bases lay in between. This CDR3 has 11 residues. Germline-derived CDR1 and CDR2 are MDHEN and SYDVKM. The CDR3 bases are TGTGCCAGCGGACGGGGCTATGGCTACACCTTC. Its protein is CASGRGYGYTF.

The CDR3 DNA sequence: TGCAGCGTTGAGCCCTCCGGGGCAGATACGCAGTATTTT. It translates to CSVEPSGADTQYF. V gene TRBV29-1 combines with J gene TRBJ2-3, with D maybe TRBD2 (5 bases). This CDR3 is built from 13 residues. Germline assignment: CDR1 SQVTM and CDR2 ANQGSEA. Trimming left V 3 bases short and J 4 bases short, with 11 bases between.

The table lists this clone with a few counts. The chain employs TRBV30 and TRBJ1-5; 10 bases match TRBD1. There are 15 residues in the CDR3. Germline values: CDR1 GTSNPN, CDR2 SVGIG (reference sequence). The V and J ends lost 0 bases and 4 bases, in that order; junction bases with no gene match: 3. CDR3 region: CAWSVPGQGNQPQHF. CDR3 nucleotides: TGTGCCTGGAGTGTACCGGGACAGGGGAATCAGCCCCAGCATTTT.

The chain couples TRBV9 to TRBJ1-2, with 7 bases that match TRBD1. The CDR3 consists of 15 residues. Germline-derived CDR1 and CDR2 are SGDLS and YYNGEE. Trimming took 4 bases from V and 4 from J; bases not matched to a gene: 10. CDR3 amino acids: CASSMTGIGGYGYTF. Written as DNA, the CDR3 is TGTGCCAGCAGCATGACAGGGATTGGGGGCTATGGCTACACCTTC.

Here the CDR3 reads CASRTGVDAFF. The CDR3 DNA follows: TGTGCCAGCAGGACAGGCGTTGACGCTTTCTTT. The chain carries TRBV2 and TRBJ1-1, with a possible D match to TRBD1 (6 bases). Germline V gives CDR1 SNHLY, CDR2 FYNNEI. V was shortened by 6 bases and J by 11 bases, with 13 bases between the two germline ends. The CDR3 contains 11 residues.

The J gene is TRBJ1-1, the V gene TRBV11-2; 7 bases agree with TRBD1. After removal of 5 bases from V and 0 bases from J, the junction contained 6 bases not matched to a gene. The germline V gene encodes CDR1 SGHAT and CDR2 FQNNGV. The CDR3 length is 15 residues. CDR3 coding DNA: TGTGCCAGCAGCGAGTTTGACAGGGTGAACACTGAAGCTTTCTTT. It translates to CASSEFDRVNTEAFF.

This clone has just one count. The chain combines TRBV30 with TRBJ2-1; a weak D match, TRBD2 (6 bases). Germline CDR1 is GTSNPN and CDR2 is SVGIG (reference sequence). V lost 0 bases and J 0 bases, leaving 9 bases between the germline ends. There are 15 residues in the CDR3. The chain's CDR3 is CAWSVGDSSYNEQFF. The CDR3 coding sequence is TGTGCCTGGAGTGTTGGGGACTCCTCCTACAATGAGCAGTTCTTC.

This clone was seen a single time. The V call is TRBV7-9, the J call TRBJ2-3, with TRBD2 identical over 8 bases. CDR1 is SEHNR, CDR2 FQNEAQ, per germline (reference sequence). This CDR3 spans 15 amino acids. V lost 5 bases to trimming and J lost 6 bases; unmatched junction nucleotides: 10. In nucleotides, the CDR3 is TGTGCCAGCAGCCGACCCGGACTAGCTAGCGATACGCAGTATTTT. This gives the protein CASSRPGLASDTQYF.

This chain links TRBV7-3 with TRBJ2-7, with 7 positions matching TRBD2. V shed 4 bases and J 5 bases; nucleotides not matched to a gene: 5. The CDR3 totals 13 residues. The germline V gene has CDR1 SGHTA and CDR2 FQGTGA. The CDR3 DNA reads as TGTGCCAGCAGCTACGGACTAGTCGACGAGCAGTACTTC. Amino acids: CASSYGLVDEQYF.

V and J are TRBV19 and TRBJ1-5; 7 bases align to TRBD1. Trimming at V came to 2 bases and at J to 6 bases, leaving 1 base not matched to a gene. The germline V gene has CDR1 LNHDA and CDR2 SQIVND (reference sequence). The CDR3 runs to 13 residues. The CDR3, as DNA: TGTGCCAGTAGTATATCAGGGGGTCAGCCCCAGCATTTT. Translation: CASSISGGQPQHF.

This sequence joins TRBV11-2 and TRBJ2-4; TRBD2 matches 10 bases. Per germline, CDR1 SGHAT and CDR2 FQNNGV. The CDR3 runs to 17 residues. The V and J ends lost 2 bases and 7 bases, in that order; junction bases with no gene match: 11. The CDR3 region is CASSLRALLAGDNIQYF. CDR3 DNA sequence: TGTGCCAGCAGCTTAAGGGCCCTCCTAGCGGGGGACAACATTCAGTACTTC.

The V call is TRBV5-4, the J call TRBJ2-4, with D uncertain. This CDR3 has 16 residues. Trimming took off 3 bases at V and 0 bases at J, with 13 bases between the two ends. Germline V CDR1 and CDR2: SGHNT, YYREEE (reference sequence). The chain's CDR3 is CASSSITELAKNIQYF. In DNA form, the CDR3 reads TGTGCCAGCAGCTCAATAACGGAGCTAGCCAAAAACATTCAGTACTTC.

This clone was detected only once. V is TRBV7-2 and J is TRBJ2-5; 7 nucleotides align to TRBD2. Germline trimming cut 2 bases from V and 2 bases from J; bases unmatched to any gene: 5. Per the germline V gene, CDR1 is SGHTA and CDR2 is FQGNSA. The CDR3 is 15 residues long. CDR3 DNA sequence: TGTGCCAGCAGCTTAAGGGCTAGCGGACAAGAGACCCAGTACTTC. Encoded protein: CASSLRASGQETQYF. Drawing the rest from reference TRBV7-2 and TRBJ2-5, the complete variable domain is GAGVSQSPSNKVTEKGKDVELRCDPISGHTALYWYRQSLGQGLEFLIYFQGNSAPDKSGLPSDRFSAERTGGSVSTLTIQRTQQEDSAVYLCASSLRASGQETQYFGPGTRLLVL.

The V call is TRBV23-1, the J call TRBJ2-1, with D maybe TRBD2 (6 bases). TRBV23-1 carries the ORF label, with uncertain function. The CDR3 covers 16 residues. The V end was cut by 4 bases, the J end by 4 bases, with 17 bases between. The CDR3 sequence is CASSPPAGSTYNEQFF. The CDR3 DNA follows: TGCGCCAGCAGTCCCCCAGCGGGTTCTACTTACAATGAGCAGTTCTTC.

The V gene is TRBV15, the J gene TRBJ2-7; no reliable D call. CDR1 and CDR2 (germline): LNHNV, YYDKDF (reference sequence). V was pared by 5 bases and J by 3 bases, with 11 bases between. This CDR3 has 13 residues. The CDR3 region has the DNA TGTGCCACCAGCTCTGACGGAGTCTACGAGCAGTACTTC. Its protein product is CATSSDGVYEQYF. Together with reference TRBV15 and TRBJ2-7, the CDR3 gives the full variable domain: DAMVIQNPRYQVTQFGKPVTLSCSQTLNHNVMYWYQQKSSQAPKLLFHYYDKDFNNEADTPDNFQSRRPNTSFCFLDIRSPGLGDTAMYLCATSSDGVYEQYFGPGTRLTVT.